This entry lists 22 T cell receptor beta chains sequenced from one sample in a study of blood T cell repertoires in COVID-19. Assay: immunoSEQ multiplex PCR; the TCRdb copy retains only in-frame clones and omits some. The sample has under 500,000 clones; roughly nine tenths are singletons. Specimen: PBMCs or T cells enriched from blood (not recorded which). All receptors derive from a woman younger than 35 with acute COVID-19.

In its sample, this clone was seen a few times. This chain connects TRBV7-9 to TRBJ1-5; D might be TRBD1 (6 bases). The CDR3 loop spans 12 amino acids. Trimming removed 5 bases at V and 7 bases at J, with 9 bases between. Germline CDR1 and CDR2: SEHNR and FQNEAQ (reference sequence). CDR3 DNA: TGTGCCAGCAGCCTGCAGGGGCAGCCCCAGCATTTT. Protein: CASSLQGQPQHF.

The J gene is TRBJ1-2, the V gene TRBV7-9, with TRBD1 matching 10 bases. Germline assignment: CDR1 SEHNR and CDR2 FQNEAQ (reference sequence). This CDR3 has 17 residues. Trimming removed 5 bases from V and 2 bases from J; junction bases left unmatched: 11. In nucleotides, the CDR3 is TGTGCCAGCAGCCCGTGGGACAGGGGCCAGCAGAACTATGGCTACACCTTC. Translation gives CASSPWDRGQQNYGYTF. Full variable domain (rest looked up from reference TRBV7-9 and TRBJ1-2): DTGVSQNPRHKITKRGQNVTFRCDPISEHNRLYWYRQTLGQGPEFLTYFQNEAQLEKSRLLSDRFSAERPKGSFSTLEIQRTEQGDSAMYLCASSPWDRGQQNYGYTFGSGTRLTVV.

This clone turned up a few times. V gene TRBV19 combines with J gene TRBJ1-1; D is possibly TRBD1 (6 bases). Deletions cut 6 bases from V and 11 bases from J, with 13 bases between. The CDR3 contains 11 residues. Germline CDR1 and CDR2: LNHDA and SQIVND (reference sequence). The CDR3 DNA follows: TGTGCCAGTAGAAGGGGGATTGAGGCTTTCTTT. This encodes CASRRGIEAFF.

The gene calls are TRBV3-1 (or the pseudogene TRBV3-2) and TRBJ2-5; D call uncertain. V lost 6 bases to trimming and J lost 9 bases, with 11 bases between them. This CDR3 comprises 11 residues. Germline V gene sequence: CDR1 LGHDT, CDR2 YNNKEL (reference sequence). The CDR3 is CASSSSAAQYF. The DNA for the CDR3 is TGTGCCAGCAGTTCCTCGGCGGCCCAGTACTTC.

The chain is built from TRBV15 and TRBJ2-3; a possible D gene is TRBD1 (6 bases). This CDR3 has 15 residues. Trimming stripped 0 bases from V and 2 bases from J, with 9 bases between. Germline V gene data show CDR1 as LNHNV and CDR2 as YYDKDF (reference sequence). Here the CDR3 reads CATSRDRTATDTQYF. CDR3 DNA: TGTGCCACCAGCAGAGACAGGACAGCCACAGATACGCAGTATTTT.

V gene TRBV6-5 combines with J gene TRBJ1-1, with 7 bases that match TRBD1. The CDR3 sequence is 14 residues long. Germline CDR1 reads MNHEY; CDR2 reads SVGAGI. V was clipped by 8 bases and J by 4 bases; unmatched bases: 10. The chain's CDR3 is CASCTGTVRTEAFF. DNA for the CDR3: TGTGCCAGCTGCACCGGGACAGTACGCACTGAAGCTTTCTTT.

The chain uses TRBV15 and TRBJ2-7; 8 bases align to TRBD1. Trimming took 6 bases from V and 3 from J; bases not matched to a gene: 7. Germline CDR1 LNHNV, CDR2 YYDKDF (reference sequence). The CDR3 is 14 residues long. In DNA form, the CDR3 reads TGTGCCACCAGTAAGACAGGGGTTCTCTACGAGCAGTACTTC. This translates into CATSKTGVLYEQYF.

CDR3 nucleotides: TGTGCCAGCAGCGTATCCGGGACTAATAACTACGAGCAGTACTTC. This translates into CASSVSGTNNYEQYF. The chain carries TRBV9 and TRBJ2-7, with 7 bases that match TRBD2. From germline, CDR1 is SGDLS and CDR2 YYNGEE. Trimming took 1 base from V and 3 from J; bases not matched to a gene: 7. CDR3 size: 15 residues. The full variable domain, rest sourced from reference TRBV9 and TRBJ2-7, is DSGVTQTPKHLITATGQRVTLRCSPRSGDLSVYWYQQSLDQGLQFLIQYYNGEERAKGNILERFSAQQFPDLHSELNLSSLELGDSALYFCASSVSGTNNYEQYFGPGTRLTVT.

V is TRBV28 and J is TRBJ2-1; 13 positions agree with TRBD2. Trimming took 2 bases from V and 8 from J; bases not matched to a gene: 9. The length of the CDR3 is 17 residues. The V gene's germline CDR1 is MDHEN and CDR2 SYDVKM. The CDR3 reads CASSLPVRTSGSHEQFF. The CDR3 nucleotides read TGTGCCAGCAGTTTACCCGTCCGGACTAGCGGGAGCCATGAGCAGTTCTTC.

This clone was found a few times. The chain's CDR3 is CASSKAEEGRSEAFF. CDR3 coding DNA: TGTGCCAGCAGCAAAGCGGAGGAGGGGAGGAGTGAAGCTTTCTTT. The chain employs TRBV21-1 and TRBJ1-1. TRBV21-1 is a recognized pseudogene. The CDR3 sequence is 15 residues long.

The gene calls are TRBV25-1 and TRBJ2-7, with D perhaps TRBD2 (5 bases). Trimming removed 7 bases at V and 2 bases at J, with 6 bases between. The CDR3 is made up of 11 amino acids. Germline loops: CDR1 MGHDK, CDR2 SYGVNS. CDR3 in DNA: TGTGCCAGCAAGGGAGCCTACGAGCAGTACTTC. This sequence encodes CASKGAYEQYF.

This clone was detected only once. V is TRBV10-3 and J is TRBJ1-1, with a tentative D call TRBD1 (6 bases). V lost 0 bases to trimming and J lost 4 bases, with 18 bases between them. The CDR3 contains 17 residues. Per germline, CDR1 ENHRY and CDR2 SYGVKD. The CDR3 nucleotides read TGTGCCATCAGTGAGTCGGGGGCCCTCCTCGTCGCCACTGAAGCTTTCTTT. Its protein product is CAISESGALLVATEAFF.

The J gene is TRBJ2-1, the V gene TRBV2; 12 nucleotides agree with TRBD2. Germline values: CDR1 SNHLY, CDR2 FYNNEI. The CDR3 totals 14 residues. V shed 9 bases, J shed 5 bases, and the junction held 5 bases outside the gene matches. As DNA, the CDR3 is TGTGCCAGTCTAGCGGGGGGGCCCCACAATGAGCAGTTCTTC. Its translation: CASLAGGPHNEQFF. Supplemented by reference TRBV2 and TRBJ2-1, the full variable domain reads EPEVTQTPSHQVTQMGQEVILRCVPISNHLYFYWYRQILGQKVEFLVSFYNNEISEKSEIFDDQFSVERPDGSNFTLKIRSTKLEDSAMYFCASLAGGPHNEQFFGPGTRLTVL.

The chain carries TRBV9 and TRBJ1-4; D possibly corresponds to TRBD1 (5 bases). With 0 bases removed from V and 7 bases from J, the gap between germline ends came to 10 bases. CDR1 is SGDLS and CDR2 is YYNGEE in the germline V gene. This CDR3 has 14 residues. The chain's CDR3 is CASSVAGAGEKLFF. In nucleotides, the CDR3 is TGTGCCAGCAGCGTAGCTGGGGCTGGTGAAAAACTGTTTTTT.

The chain joins TRBV11-2 to TRBJ2-2, with D maybe TRBD1 (6 bases). CDR1 is SGHAT and CDR2 is FQNNGV in the germline V gene. Trimming pared 1 base from V and 2 bases from J, leaving 8 bases between. The CDR3 runs 15 residues. CDR3 in amino acids: CASSLGGPNTGELFF. CDR3 nucleotide sequence: TGTGCCAGCAGCTTAGGGGGGCCTAACACCGGGGAGCTGTTTTTT.

J is TRBJ2-2 and V is TRBV4-3, with 7 bases identical to TRBD2. The V and J ends lost 6 bases and 2 bases, in that order; junction bases with no gene match: 6. CDR1 is LGHNA, CDR2 YSLEER, per germline. The CDR3 is made up of 15 amino acids. This chain's CDR3 is CASSLGLVNTGELFF. DNA for the CDR3: TGCGCCAGCAGTCTCGGACTAGTAAACACCGGGGAGCTGTTTTTT.

The rearrangement joins TRBV5-4 to TRBJ2-3; D gene ambiguous. The germline CDR1 and CDR2 sequences are SGHNT and YYREEE (reference sequence). The V end lost 1 base, the J end lost 14 bases, and 14 bases lay between the germline ends. The CDR3 is made up of 12 amino acids. The CDR3 DNA reads TGTGCCAGCAGCTTGAACGGCCGTCGCGGGTATTTT. Protein: CASSLNGRRGYF. Full variable domain (rest looked up from reference TRBV5-4 and TRBJ2-3): ETGVTQSPTHLIKTRGQQVTLRCSSQSGHNTVSWYQQALGQGPQFIFQYYREEENGRGNFPPRFSGLQFPNYSSELNVNALELDDSALYLCASSLNGRRGYFGPGTRLTVL.

The rearrangement joins TRBV12-5 to TRBJ2-5; 9 nucleotides match TRBD1. Germline lookup yields CDR1 LGHNT and CDR2 FRNRAP. The CDR3 length is 15 residues. Trimming cost V 4 bases and J 4 bases; bases outside gene matches: 7. CDR3 region: CASGSRRGQGETQYF. CDR3 coding DNA: TGTGCTAGTGGTTCCCGACGGGGACAGGGAGAGACCCAGTACTTC. Full variable domain (outside the CDR3, taken from reference TRBV12-5 and TRBJ2-5): DARVTQTPRHKVTEMGQEVTMRCQPILGHNTVFWYRQTMMQGLELLAYFRNRAPLDDSGMPKDRFSAEMPDATLATLKIQPSEPRDSAVYFCASGSRRGQGETQYFGPGTRLLVL.

V gene TRBV4-3 combines with J gene TRBJ2-5; D might be TRBD2 (6 bases). Per germline, CDR1 LGHNA and CDR2 YSLEER. The CDR3 covers 14 residues. The V end was cut by 1 base, the J end by 2 bases, with 8 bases between. CDR3 coding DNA: TGCGCCAGCAGCCAAGGGACTAATCAAGAGACCCAGTACTTC. Translation gives CASSQGTNQETQYF.

The CDR3 DNA follows: TGTGCCAGCAGCTTAGTTTCCCTGGGACAGGGAAAAAACTATGGCTACACCTTC. Translation: CASSLVSLGQGKNYGYTF. V is TRBV7-9 and J is TRBJ1-2; 9 bases line up with TRBD1. V trimming: 1 base; J trimming: 2 bases; junction bases outside the gene matches: 11. There are 18 residues in the CDR3. Germline V gene lookup returns CDR1 SEHNR and CDR2 FQNEAQ (reference sequence).

The chain has TRBV7-3 and TRBJ2-7; possibly TRBD2 for D (6 bases). Trimming took off 1 base at V and 2 bases at J, with 12 bases between the two ends. Germline CDR1 SGHTA, CDR2 FQGTGA. The CDR3 is made up of 15 amino acids. The CDR3 DNA reads TGTGCCAGCAGCTTAAACGGGGAGGCTGCCTACGAGCAGTACTTC. Encoded protein: CASSLNGEAAYEQYF.

The rearrangement links TRBV12-3 or TRBV12-4 to TRBJ1-2; D is ambiguous. The CDR3 totals 12 residues. V was cut by 5 bases and J by 8 bases, with 12 bases left in between. The chain's CDR3 is CASSPNGQGYTF. The CDR3 bases are TGTGCCAGCAGTCCCAATGGGCAGGGCTACACCTTC.